This entry concerns a single T cell receptor (beta chain). This sample stems from a study of blood T cell repertoires in COVID-19. Whole-study context: Samples came from the United States, Italy and Spain, spanning acute and convalescent COVID-19.

TCRdb's copy holds only in-frame clones and misses some; the assay was immunoSEQ multiplex PCR. The repertoire includes about 330,000 clones, more than 70% of them detected once, and about 1.2% sits in the top ten. CDR1 SGHRS and CDR2 YFSETQ come from the germline V gene. This CDR3 is 13 amino acids long. V lost 4 bases and J 1 base, leaving 8 bases between the germline ends. The TCR sequence derives from a woman aged 50 to 60 with acute or convalescent COVID-19. The sequencing sample was made of peripheral blood. This chain connects TRBV5-1 to TRBJ1-1; no reliable D call. CDR3 residues: CASSATGNTEAFF. The DNA for the CDR3 is TGCGCCAGCAGCGCTACGGGGAACACTGAAGCTTTCTTT.